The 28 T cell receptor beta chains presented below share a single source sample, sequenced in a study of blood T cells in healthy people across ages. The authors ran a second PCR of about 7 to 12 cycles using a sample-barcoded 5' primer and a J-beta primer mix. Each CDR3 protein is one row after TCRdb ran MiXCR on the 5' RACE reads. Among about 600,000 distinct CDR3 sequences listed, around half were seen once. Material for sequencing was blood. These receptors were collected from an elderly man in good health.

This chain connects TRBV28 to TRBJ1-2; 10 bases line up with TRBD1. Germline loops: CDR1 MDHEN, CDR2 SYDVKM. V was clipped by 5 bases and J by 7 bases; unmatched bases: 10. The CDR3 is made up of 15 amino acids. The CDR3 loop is CASSLSMGTGVGYTF. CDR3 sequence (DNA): TGTGCCAGCAGTCTCTCGATGGGGACAGGGGTTGGCTACACCTTC.

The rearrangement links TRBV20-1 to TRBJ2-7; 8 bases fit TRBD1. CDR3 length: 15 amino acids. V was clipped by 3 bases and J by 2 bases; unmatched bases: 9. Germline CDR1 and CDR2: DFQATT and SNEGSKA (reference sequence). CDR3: CSARLRGRFTYEQYF. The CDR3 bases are TGCAGTGCTAGGCTCAGGGGGCGGTTCACCTACGAGCAGTACTTC.

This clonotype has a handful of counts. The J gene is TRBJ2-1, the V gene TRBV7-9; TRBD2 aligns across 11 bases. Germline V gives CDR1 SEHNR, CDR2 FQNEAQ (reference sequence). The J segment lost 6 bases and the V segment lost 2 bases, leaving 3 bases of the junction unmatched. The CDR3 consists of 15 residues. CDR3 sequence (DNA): TGTGCCAGCAGCTTAACTAGCGGGGGAACCAATGAGCAGTTCTTC. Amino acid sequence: CASSLTSGGTNEQFF.

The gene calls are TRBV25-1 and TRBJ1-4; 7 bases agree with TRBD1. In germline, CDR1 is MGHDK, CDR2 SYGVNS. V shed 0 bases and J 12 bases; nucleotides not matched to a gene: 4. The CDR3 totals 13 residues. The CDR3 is CASSEYPGTELFF. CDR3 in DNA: TGTGCCAGCAGTGAATACCCCGGGACAGAACTGTTTTTT. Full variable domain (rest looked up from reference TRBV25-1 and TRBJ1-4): EADIYQTPRYLVIGTGKKITLECSQTMGHDKMYWYQQDPGMELHLIHYSYGVNSTEKGDLSSESTVSRIRTEHFPLTLESARPSHTSQYLCASSEYPGTELFFGSGTQLSVL.

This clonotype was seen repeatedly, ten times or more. CDR3 bases: TGTGCCAGCAGTAGTAGAGGCACAGATACGCAGTATTTT. Translated, it gives CASSSRGTDTQYF. The chain links TRBV7-2 to TRBJ2-3; no clear D gene. V lost 6 bases to trimming and J lost 1 base, with 8 bases between them. The CDR3 is made up of 13 amino acids. The germline CDR1 and CDR2 sequences are SGHTA and FQGNSA. The full variable domain, rest sourced from reference TRBV7-2 and TRBJ2-3, is GAGVSQSPSNKVTEKGKDVELRCDPISGHTALYWYRQSLGQGLEFLIYFQGNSAPDKSGLPSDRFSAERTGGSVSTLTIQRTQQEDSAVYLCASSSRGTDTQYFGPGTRLTVL.

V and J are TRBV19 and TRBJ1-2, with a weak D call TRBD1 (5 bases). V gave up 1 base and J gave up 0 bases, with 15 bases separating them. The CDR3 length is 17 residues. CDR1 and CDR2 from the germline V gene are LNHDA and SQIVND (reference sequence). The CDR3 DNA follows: TGTGCCAGTAGTATAGTTGGGGGTCAAGCCCCTAACTATGGCTACACCTTC. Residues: CASSIVGGQAPNYGYTF.

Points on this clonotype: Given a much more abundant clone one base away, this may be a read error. CDR3 nucleotide sequence: TGTGCCGGCAGGGCCAGTCGACAGGGCCGAGGCTACACCTTC. Amino acids: CAGRASRQGRGYTF. V is TRBV6-5 and J is TRBJ1-2; 7 bases map to TRBD1. Germline CDR1 and CDR2: MNHEY and SVGAGI. The CDR3 has 14 residues.

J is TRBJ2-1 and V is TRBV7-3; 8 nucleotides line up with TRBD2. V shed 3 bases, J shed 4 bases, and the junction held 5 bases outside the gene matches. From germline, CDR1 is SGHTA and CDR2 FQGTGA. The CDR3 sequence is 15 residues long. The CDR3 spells CASSLNSGTYNEQFF. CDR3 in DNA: TGTGCCAGCAGCTTGAATAGCGGGACATACAATGAGCAGTTCTTC.

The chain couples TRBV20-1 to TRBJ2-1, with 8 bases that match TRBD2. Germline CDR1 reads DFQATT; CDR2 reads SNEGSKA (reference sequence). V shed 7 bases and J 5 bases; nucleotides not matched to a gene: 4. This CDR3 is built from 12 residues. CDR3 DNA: TGCAGTGTGAAGCGGGAGAACAATGAGCAGTTCTTC. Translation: CSVKRENNEQFF.

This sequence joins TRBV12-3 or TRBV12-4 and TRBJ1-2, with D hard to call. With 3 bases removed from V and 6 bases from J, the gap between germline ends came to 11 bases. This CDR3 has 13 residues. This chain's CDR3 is CASSFGEVDGYTF. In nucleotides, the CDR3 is TGTGCCAGCAGTTTCGGGGAGGTAGATGGCTACACCTTC.

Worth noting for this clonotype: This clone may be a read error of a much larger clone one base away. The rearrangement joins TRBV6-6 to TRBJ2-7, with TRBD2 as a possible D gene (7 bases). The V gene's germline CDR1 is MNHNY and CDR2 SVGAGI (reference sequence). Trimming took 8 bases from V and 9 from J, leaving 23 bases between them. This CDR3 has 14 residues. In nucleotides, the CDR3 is TGTGCCAGCGGTCCCGGGACTACCTTAGGGGGGCAGTACTTC. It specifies CASGPGTTLGGQYF.

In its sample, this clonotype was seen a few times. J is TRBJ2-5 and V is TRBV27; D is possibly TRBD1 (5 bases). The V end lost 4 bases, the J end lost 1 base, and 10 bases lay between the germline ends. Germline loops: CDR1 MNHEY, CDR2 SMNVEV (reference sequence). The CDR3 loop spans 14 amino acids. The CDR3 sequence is CASSSRQFQETQYF. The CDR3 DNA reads TGTGCCAGCAGTTCGCGACAGTTCCAAGAGACCCAGTACTTC.

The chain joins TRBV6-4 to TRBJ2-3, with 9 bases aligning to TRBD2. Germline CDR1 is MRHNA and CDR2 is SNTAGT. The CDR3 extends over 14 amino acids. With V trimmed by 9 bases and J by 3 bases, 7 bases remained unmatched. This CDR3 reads CASRAGLATDTQYF. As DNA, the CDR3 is TGTGCCAGTAGAGCGGGACTAGCTACAGATACGCAGTATTTT.

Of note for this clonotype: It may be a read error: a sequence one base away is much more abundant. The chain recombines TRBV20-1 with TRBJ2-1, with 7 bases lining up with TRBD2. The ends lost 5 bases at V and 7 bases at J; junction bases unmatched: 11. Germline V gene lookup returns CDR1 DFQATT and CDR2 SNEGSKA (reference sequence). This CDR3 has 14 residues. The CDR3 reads CSAFASGGSNEQFF. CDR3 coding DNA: TGCAGTGCTTTCGCTAGCGGTGGTAGTAATGAGCAGTTCTTC.

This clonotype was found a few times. This chain's CDR3 is CASSRGTSGGSSYEQYF. CDR3 bases: TGTGCCAGCAGCCGGGGGACTAGCGGGGGAAGCTCCTACGAGCAGTACTTC. V is TRBV7-2 and J is TRBJ2-7, with 14 bases lining up with TRBD2. Germline-derived CDR1 and CDR2 are SGHTA and FQGNSA. CDR3 length equals 17 residues. V was clipped by 5 bases and J by 0 bases; unmatched bases: 6.

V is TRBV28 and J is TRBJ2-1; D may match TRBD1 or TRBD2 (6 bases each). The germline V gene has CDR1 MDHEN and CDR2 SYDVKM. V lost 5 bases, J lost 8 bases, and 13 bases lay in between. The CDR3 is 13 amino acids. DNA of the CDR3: TGTGCCAGCAGTACCCCCGGGGGCCATGAGCAGTTCTTC. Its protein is CASSTPGGHEQFF.

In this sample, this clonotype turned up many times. For the CDR3, the DNA is TGTGCCAGCAGCAGTACAGGGTCTTATGATTCACCCCTCCACTTT. Amino acids: CASSSTGSYDSPLHF. The chain couples TRBV6-6 to TRBJ1-6, with a tentative D call TRBD1 (6 bases). CDR3 length equals 15 residues. The germline CDR1 and CDR2 sequences are MNHNY and SVGAGI (reference sequence). Trimming took off 6 bases at V and 8 bases at J, with 17 bases between the two ends.

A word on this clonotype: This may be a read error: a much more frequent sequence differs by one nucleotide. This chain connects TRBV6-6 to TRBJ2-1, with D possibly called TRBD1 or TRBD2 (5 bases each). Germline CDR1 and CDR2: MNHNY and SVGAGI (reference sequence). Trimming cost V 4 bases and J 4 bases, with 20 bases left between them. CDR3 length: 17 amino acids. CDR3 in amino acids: CASSSRGATHPYNEQFF. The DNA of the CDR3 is TGTGCCAGCAGTTCAAGGGGAGCAACCCATCCGTACAATGAGCAGTTCTTC.

In DNA form, the CDR3 reads TGTGCCAGCAGCTTAGTCTGGGGGACCCAGTACTTC. It yields the protein CASSLVWGTQYF. V is TRBV7-2 and J is TRBJ2-5, with unresolved D. Trimming took 1 base from V and 7 from J, leaving 7 bases between them. Germline values: CDR1 SGHTA, CDR2 FQGNSA. The CDR3 length is 12 residues.

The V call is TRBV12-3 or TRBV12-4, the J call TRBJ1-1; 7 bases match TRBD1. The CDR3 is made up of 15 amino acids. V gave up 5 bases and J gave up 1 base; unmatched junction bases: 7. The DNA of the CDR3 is TGTGCCAGCAGTAAGACAGGGACGGGGAACACTGAAGCTTTCTTT. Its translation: CASSKTGTGNTEAFF.

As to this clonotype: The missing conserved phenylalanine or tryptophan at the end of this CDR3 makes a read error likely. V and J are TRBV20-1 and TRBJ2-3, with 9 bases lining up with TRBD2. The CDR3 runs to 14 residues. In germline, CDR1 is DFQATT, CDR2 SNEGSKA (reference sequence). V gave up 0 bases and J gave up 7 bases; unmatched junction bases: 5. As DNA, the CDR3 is TGCAGTGCTAGAGAAAATAGCGGGAGATATACGCAGTATGTT. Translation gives CSARENSGRYTQYV.

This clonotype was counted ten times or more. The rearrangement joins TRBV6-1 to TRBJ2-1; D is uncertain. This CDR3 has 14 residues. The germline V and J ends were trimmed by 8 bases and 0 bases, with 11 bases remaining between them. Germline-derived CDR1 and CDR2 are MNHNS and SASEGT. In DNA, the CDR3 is TGTGCCAGCGGGCCCTCAAGCTCCTACAATGAGCAGTTCTTC. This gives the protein CASGPSSSYNEQFF.

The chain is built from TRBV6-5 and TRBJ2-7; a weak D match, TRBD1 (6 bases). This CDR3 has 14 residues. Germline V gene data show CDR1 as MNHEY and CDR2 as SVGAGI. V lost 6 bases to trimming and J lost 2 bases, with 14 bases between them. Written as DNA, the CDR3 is TGTGCCAGCAGAAAGAGGGACACCGCCTACGAGCAGTACTTC. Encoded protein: CASRKRDTAYEQYF.

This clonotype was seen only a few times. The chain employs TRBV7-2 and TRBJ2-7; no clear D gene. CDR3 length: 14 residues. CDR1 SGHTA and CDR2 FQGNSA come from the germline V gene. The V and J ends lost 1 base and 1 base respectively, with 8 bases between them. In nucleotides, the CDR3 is TGTGCCAGCAGCTTAGGTCCCAGGTCCTACGAGCAGTACTTC. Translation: CASSLGPRSYEQYF.

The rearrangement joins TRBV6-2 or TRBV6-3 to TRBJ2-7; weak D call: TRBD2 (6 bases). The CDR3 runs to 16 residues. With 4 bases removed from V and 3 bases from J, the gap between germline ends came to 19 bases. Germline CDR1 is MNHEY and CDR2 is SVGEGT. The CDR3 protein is CASSSHKAGFVYEQYF. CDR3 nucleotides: TGTGCCAGCAGTTCCCACAAGGCGGGGTTCGTCTACGAGCAGTACTTC.

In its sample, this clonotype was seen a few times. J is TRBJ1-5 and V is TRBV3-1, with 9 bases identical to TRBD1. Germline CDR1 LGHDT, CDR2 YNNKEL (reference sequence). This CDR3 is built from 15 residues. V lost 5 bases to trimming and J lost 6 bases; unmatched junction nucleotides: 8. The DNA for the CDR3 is TGTGCCAGCAGCACACAGGGGGCTATCGGTCAGCCCCAGCATTTT. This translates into CASSTQGAIGQPQHF.

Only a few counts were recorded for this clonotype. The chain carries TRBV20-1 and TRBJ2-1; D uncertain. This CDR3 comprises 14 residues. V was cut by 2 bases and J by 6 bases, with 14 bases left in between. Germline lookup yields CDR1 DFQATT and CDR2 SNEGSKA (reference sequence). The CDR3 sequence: CSARNWGMANEQFF. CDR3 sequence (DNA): TGCAGTGCTAGAAATTGGGGAATGGCCAATGAGCAGTTCTTC.

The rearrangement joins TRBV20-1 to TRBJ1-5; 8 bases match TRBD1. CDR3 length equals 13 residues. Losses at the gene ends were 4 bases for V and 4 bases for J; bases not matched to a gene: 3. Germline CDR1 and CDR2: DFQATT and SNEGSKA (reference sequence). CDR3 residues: CSAIWDRNQPQHF. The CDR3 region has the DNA TGCAGTGCTATATGGGACAGGAATCAGCCCCAGCATTTT.